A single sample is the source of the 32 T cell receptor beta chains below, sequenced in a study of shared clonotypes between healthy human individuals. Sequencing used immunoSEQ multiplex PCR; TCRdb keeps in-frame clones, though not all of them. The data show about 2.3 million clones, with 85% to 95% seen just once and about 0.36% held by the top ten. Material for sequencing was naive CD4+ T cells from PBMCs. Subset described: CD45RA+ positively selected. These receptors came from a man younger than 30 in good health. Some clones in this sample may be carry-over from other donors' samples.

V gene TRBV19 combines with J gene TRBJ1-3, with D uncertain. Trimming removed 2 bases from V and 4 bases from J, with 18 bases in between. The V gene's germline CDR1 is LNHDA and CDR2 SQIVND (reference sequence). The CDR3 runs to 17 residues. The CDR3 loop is CASSIRRPLAQGNTIYF. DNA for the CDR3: TGTGCCAGTAGTATAAGAAGGCCCCTCGCGCAGGGAAACACCATATATTTT.

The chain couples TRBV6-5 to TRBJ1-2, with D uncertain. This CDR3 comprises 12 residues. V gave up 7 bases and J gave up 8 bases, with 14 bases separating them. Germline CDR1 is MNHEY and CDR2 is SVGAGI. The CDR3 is CASITPGLGYTF. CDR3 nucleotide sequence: TGTGCCAGCATCACCCCCGGGCTCGGCTACACCTTC.

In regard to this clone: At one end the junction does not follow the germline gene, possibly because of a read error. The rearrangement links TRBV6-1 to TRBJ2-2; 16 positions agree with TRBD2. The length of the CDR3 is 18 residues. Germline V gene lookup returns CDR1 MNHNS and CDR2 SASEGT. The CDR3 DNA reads TGTGCCAGCAGGGAAGGGACTAGCGGGAGGGCGGACACCGGGGAGCTGTTTTTT. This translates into CASREGTSGRADTGELFF.

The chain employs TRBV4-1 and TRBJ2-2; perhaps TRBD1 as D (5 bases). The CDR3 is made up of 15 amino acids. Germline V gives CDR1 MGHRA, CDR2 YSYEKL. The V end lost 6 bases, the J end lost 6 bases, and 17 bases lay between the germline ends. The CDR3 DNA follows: TGCGCCAGCAGGTGGGGCGGTATGAGTGCCGGGGAGCTGTTTTTT. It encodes CASRWGGMSAGELFF.

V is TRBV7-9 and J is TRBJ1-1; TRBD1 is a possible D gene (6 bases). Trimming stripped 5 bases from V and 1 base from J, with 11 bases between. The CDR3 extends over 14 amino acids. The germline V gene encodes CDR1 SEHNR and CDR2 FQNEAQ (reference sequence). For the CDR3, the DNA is TGTGCCAGCAGCAGAGACAGGTGGAACACTGAAGCTTTCTTT. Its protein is CASSRDRWNTEAFF.

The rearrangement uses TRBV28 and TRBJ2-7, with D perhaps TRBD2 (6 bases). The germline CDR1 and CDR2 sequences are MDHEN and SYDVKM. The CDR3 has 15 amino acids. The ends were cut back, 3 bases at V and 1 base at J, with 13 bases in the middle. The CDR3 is CASSFFGGKSYEQYF. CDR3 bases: TGTGCCAGCAGTTTTTTTGGCGGGAAATCCTACGAGCAGTACTTC.

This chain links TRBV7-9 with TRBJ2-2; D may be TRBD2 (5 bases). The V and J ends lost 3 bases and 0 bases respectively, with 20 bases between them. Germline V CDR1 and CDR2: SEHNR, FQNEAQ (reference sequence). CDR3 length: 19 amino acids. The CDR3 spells CASSFRTATGDPNTGELFF. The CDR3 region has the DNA TGTGCCAGCAGCTTTAGGACTGCGACGGGCGATCCGAACACCGGGGAGCTGTTTTTT.

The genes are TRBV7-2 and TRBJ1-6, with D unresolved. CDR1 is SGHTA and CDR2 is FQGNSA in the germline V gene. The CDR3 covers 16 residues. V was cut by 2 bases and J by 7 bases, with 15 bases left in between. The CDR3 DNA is TGTGCCAGCAGCTTACTCCCGGCCAGGAACAATTCACCCCTCCACTTT. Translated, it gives CASSLLPARNNSPLHF.

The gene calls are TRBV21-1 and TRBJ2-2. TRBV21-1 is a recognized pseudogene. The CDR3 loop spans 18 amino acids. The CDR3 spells CASSKAWAGDRNTGELFF. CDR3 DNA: TGTGCCAGCAGCAAAGCGTGGGCGGGGGACAGAAACACCGGGGAGCTGTTTTTT.

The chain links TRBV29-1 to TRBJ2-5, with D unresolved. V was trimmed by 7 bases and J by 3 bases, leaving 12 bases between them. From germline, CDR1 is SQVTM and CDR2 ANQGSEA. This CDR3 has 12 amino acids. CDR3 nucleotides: TGCAGCGGCGCCCCCCAAGAAGAGACCCAGTACTTC. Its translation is CSGAPQEETQYF.

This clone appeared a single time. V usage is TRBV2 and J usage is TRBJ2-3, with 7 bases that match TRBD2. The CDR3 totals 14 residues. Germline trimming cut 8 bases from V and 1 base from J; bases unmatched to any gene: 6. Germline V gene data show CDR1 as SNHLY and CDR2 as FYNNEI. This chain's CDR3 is CASSVAGRTDTQYF. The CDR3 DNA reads TGTGCCAGCTCCGTAGCGGGCCGCACAGATACGCAGTATTTT.

The CDR3 DNA follows: TGTGCCAGCAGCGTTCGGACTCAAGAGACCCAGTACTTC. It yields the protein CASSVRTQETQYF. This chain links TRBV11-2 with TRBJ2-5, with D perhaps matching TRBD2 (5 bases). The V gene lost 5 bases and the J gene lost 2 bases, with 9 bases spanning the gap. This CDR3 contains 13 residues. From germline, CDR1 is SGHAT and CDR2 FQNNGV.

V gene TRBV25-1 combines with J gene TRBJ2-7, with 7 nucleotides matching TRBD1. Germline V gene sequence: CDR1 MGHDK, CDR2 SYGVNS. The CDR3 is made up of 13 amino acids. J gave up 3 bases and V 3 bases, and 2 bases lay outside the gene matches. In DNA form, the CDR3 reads TGTGCCAGCAGTGATGCAGGGGGCTACGAGCAGTACTTC. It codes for CASSDAGGYEQYF.

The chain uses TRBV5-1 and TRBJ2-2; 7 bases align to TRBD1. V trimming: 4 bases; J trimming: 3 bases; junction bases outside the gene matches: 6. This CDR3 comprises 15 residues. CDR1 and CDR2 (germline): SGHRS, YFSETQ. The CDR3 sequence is CASSPDRRYTGELFF. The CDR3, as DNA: TGCGCCAGCAGCCCGGACAGGAGGTACACCGGGGAGCTGTTTTTT.

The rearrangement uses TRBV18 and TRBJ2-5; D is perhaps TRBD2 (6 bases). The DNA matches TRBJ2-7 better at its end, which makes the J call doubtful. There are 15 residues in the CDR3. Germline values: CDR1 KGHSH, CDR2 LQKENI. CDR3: CASSPPGTGSYEQYF. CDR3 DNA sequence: TGTGCCAGCTCACCACCGGGGACTGGATCCTACGAGCAGTACTTC.

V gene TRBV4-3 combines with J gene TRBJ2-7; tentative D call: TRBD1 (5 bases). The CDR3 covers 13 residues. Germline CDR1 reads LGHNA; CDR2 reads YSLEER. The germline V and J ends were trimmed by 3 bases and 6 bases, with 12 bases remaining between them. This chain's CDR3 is CASSQGLGLEQYF. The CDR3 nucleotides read TGCGCCAGCAGCCAGGGGCTGGGGCTCGAGCAGTACTTC.

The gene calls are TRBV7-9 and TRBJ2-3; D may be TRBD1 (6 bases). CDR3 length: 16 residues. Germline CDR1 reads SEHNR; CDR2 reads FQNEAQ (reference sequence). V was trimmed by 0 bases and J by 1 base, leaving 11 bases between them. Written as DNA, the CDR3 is TGTGCCAGCAGCTTAGCCGGACAGAGCGGCACAGATACGCAGTATTTT. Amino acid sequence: CASSLAGQSGTDTQYF.

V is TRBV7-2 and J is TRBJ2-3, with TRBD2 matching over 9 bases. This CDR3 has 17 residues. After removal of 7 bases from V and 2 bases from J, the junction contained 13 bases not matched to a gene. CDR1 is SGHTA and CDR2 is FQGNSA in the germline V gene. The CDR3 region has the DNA TGTGCCAGCACTCTGGCGCAAGCGGGAGGAAACACAGATACGCAGTATTTT. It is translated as CASTLAQAGGNTDTQYF.

The CDR3 region is CASSNPGLARGTGELFF. The CDR3 DNA follows: TGTGCCAGCAGCAACCCAGGACTAGCGAGGGGGACCGGGGAGCTGTTTTTT. J is TRBJ2-2 and V is TRBV11-2, with TRBD2 matching 9 bases. Germline trimming cut 5 bases from V and 5 bases from J; bases unmatched to any gene: 12. The germline V gene encodes CDR1 SGHAT and CDR2 FQNNGV. The length of the CDR3 is 17 residues.

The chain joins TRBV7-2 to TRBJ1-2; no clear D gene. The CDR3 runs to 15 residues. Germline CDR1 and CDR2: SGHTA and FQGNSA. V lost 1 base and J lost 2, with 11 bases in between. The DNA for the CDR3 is TGTGCCAGCAGCTTAGAGCCGGGTTTAAACTATGGCTACACCTTC. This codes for CASSLEPGLNYGYTF.

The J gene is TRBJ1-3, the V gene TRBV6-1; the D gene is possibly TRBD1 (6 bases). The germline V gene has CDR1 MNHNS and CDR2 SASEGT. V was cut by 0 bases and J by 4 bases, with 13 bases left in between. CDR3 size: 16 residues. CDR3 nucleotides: TGTGCCAGCAGTGAAGCGGCGGGGGCGAGGGGAAACACCATATATTTT. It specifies CASSEAAGARGNTIYF.

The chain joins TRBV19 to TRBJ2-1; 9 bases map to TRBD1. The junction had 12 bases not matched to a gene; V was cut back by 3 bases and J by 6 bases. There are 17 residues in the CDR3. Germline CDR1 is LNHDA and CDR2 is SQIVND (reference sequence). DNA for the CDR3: TGTGCCAGTAGTATCGGCCCCCGGGACAGGGTAACCAATGAGCAGTTCTTC. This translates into CASSIGPRDRVTNEQFF.

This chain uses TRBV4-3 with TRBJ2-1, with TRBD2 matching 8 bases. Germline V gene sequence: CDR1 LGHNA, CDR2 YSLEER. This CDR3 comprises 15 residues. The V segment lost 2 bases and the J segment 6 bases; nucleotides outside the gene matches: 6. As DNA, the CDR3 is TGCGCCAGCAGCCAATTAGCGGGGAACCTCAATGAGCAGTTCTTC. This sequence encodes CASSQLAGNLNEQFF.

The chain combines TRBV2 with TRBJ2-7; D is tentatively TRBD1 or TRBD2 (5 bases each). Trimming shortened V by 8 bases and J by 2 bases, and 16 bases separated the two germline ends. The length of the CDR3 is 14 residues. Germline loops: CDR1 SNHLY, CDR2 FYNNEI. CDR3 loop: CASATGTGTYEQYF. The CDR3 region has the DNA TGTGCCAGCGCCACCGGGACCGGAACCTACGAGCAGTACTTC.

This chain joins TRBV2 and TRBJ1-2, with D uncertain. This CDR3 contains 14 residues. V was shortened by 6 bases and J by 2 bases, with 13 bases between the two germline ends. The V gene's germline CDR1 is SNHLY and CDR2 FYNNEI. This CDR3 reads CASRREHTNYGYTF. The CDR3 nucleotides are TGTGCCAGCAGGAGGGAGCACACCAACTATGGCTACACCTTC. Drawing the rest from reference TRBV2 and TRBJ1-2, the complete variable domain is EPEVTQTPSHQVTQMGQEVILRCVPISNHLYFYWYRQILGQKVEFLVSFYNNEISEKSEIFDDQFSVERPDGSNFTLKIRSTKLEDSAMYFCASRREHTNYGYTFGSGTRLTVV.

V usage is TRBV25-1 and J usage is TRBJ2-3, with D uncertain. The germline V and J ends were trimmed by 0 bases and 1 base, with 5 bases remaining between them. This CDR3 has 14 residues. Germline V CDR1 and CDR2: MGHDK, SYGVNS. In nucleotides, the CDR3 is TGTGCCAGCAGTGAATATGGGCGCACAGATACGCAGTATTTT. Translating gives CASSEYGRTDTQYF.

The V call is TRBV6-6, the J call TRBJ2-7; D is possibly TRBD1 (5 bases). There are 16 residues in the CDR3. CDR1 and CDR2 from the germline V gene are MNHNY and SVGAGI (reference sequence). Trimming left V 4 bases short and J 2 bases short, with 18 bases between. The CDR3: CASSSPQGSQPYEQYF. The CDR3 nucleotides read TGTGCCAGCAGTTCCCCCCAGGGCAGCCAGCCCTACGAGCAGTACTTC.

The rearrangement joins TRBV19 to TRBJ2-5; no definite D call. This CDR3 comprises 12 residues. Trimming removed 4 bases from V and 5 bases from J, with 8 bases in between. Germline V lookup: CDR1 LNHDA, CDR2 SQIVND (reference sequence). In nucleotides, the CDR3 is TGTGCCAGTAGTAAGACGCGGGAGACCCAGTACTTC. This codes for CASSKTRETQYF. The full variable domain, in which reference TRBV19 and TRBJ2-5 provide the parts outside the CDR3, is DGGITQSPKYLFRKEGQNVTLSCEQNLNHDAMYWYRQDPGQGLRLIYYSQIVNDFQKGDIAEGYSVSREKKESFPLTVTSAQKNPTAFYLCASSKTRETQYFGPGTRLLVL.

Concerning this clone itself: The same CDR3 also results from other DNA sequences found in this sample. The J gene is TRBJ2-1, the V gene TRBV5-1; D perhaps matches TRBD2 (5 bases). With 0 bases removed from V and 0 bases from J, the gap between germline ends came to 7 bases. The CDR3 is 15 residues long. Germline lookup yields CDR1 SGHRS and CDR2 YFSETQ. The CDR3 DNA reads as TGCGCCAGCAGCTTGGACGGGAACTCCTACAATGAGCAGTTCTTC. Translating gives CASSLDGNSYNEQFF.

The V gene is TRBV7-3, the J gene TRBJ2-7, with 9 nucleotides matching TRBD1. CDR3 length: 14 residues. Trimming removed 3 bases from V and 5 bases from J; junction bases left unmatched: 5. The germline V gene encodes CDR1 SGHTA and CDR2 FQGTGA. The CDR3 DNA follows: TGTGCCAGCAGCTTCACAGGGGGCGCGAACGAGCAGTACTTC. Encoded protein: CASSFTGGANEQYF.

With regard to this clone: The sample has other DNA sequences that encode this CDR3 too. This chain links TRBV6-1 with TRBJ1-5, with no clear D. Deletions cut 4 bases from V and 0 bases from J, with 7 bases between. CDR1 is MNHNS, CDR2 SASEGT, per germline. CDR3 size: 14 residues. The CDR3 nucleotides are TGTGCCAGCAGTGTCGCTTATAGCAATCAGCCCCAGCATTTT. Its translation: CASSVAYSNQPQHF.

CDR3 loop: CASRTDRVRYTEAFF. In DNA, the CDR3 is TGTGCCAGCAGGACCGACAGAGTCAGGTACACTGAAGCTTTCTTT. The chain uses TRBV2 and TRBJ1-1; possible D gene TRBD1, 5 bases. The CDR3 contains 15 residues. V was shortened by 6 bases and J by 3 bases, with 17 bases between the two germline ends. Per the germline V gene, CDR1 is SNHLY and CDR2 is FYNNEI.